The 20 T cell receptor beta chains listed next were all sequenced from one sample in a study of beta chain features in type 1 diabetes. Every bit of the isolated RNA underwent reverse transcription, so sequencing read expressed TCRB transcripts. TCRdb keeps only in-frame clones here, not all; method: immunoSEQ multiplex PCR. The sample lists some 350,000 clones; around an eighth were seen once. No antigen has been identified for these receptors. Study-level findings and limits: All four CD4+ subsets of Type 1 diabetes patients contained TCRB CDR3s that were moderately but significantly shorter.

Sequenced: naive CD4+ T cells from blood. These receptors all stem from a woman younger than 30 with type 1 diabetes.

The chain employs TRBV7-7 and TRBJ2-2, with 7 nucleotides matching TRBD1. The CDR3 is 15 residues long. Germline values: CDR1 SSHAT, CDR2 FNYEAQ (reference sequence). The V segment lost 4 bases and the J segment 0 bases; nucleotides outside the gene matches: 2. This CDR3 reads CASSWDSPNTGELFF. For the CDR3, the DNA is TGTGCCAGCAGCTGGGACAGTCCGAACACCGGGGAGCTGTTTTTT.

The chain links TRBV9 to TRBJ2-5; maybe TRBD2 (6 bases). CDR3 size: 14 residues. CDR1 and CDR2 from the germline V gene are SGDLS and YYNGEE. V lost 3 bases, J lost 6 bases, and 15 bases lay in between. The CDR3 region has the DNA TGTGCCAGCAGCGCCGCTAGGGAGGCCAAGACCCAGTACTTC. This sequence encodes CASSAAREAKTQYF. Variable domain in full (rest from reference TRBV9 and TRBJ2-5): DSGVTQTPKHLITATGQRVTLRCSPRSGDLSVYWYQQSLDQGLQFLIQYYNGEERAKGNILERFSAQQFPDLHSELNLSSLELGDSALYFCASSAAREAKTQYFGPGTRLLVL.

The table lists this clone with a few counts. The chain joins TRBV30 to TRBJ1-1, with D possibly being TRBD1 (5 bases). V lost 3 bases, J lost 1 base, and 6 bases lay in between. The CDR3 consists of 12 residues. The germline V gene encodes CDR1 GTSNPN and CDR2 SVGIG (reference sequence). The CDR3 nucleotides read TGTGCCTGGAGGGGGCAGAACACTGAAGCTTTCTTT. It is translated as CAWRGQNTEAFF.

The CDR3 region has the DNA TGTGCCAGCAGTGGCCTTTCTTACAATGAGCAGTTCTTC. This sequence encodes CASSGLSYNEQFF. The genes are TRBV28 and TRBJ2-1; unclear D gene. The CDR3 runs 13 residues. Per the germline V gene, CDR1 is MDHEN and CDR2 is SYDVKM. Trimming took 5 bases from V and 4 from J, leaving 9 bases between them.

This chain's CDR3 is CASSKAGGYEQYV. For the CDR3, the DNA is TGTGCCAGTAGTAAAGCGGGAGGCTACGAGCAGTACGTC. The chain employs TRBV19 and TRBJ2-7; TRBD2 aligns across 9 bases. J lost 3 bases, V lost 4 bases, and 1 base had no gene match. Germline CDR1 reads LNHDA; CDR2 reads SQIVND (reference sequence). CDR3 length equals 13 residues.

The rearrangement joins TRBV28 to TRBJ2-2; TRBD2 might be the D (6 bases). This CDR3 contains 12 residues. Germline V CDR1 and CDR2: MDHEN, SYDVKM. The V end was cut by 8 bases, the J end by 6 bases, with 10 bases between. Here the CDR3 reads CASGGLAGELFF. In DNA form, the CDR3 reads TGTGCCAGCGGGGGACTGGCCGGGGAGCTGTTTTTT.

This clone was detected a few times. This rearrangement joins TRBV7-9 to TRBJ1-4; D possibly corresponds to TRBD1 (6 bases). Per the germline V gene, CDR1 is SEHNR and CDR2 is FQNEAQ (reference sequence). Trimming stripped 1 base from V and 4 bases from J, with 7 bases between. The CDR3 is 14 residues long. The CDR3 sequence: CASSLGQVNEKLFF. Here the CDR3 DNA reads TGTGCCAGCAGCTTAGGACAGGTTAATGAAAAACTGTTTTTT.

The rearrangement joins TRBV5-6 to TRBJ2-6, with D unresolved. Between the trimmed V and J ends, which lost 1 base and 2 bases, there was a span of 7 bases. This CDR3 has 15 amino acids. Germline CDR1 is SGHDT and CDR2 is YYEEEE. CDR3 nucleotides: TGTGCCAGCAGCTTGATATTTGCTGGGGCCAACGTCCTGACTTTC. This gives the protein CASSLIFAGANVLTF.

This clone has a handful of counts. The same CDR3 also results from other DNA sequences found in this sample. V is TRBV18 and J is TRBJ2-5; tentatively, D is TRBD2 (6 bases). CDR3 length: 12 residues. V lost 0 bases to trimming and J lost 7 bases, with 6 bases between them. Germline loops: CDR1 KGHSH, CDR2 LQKENI. DNA of the CDR3: TGTGCCAGCTCACCACCGGGGGGGACCCAGTACTTC. Protein: CASSPPGGTQYF.

The chain has TRBV7-2 and TRBJ1-5; a possible D gene is TRBD1 (5 bases). Germline V gives CDR1 SGHTA, CDR2 FQGNSA. The CDR3 runs 15 residues. The ends were cut back, 1 base at V and 5 bases at J, with 12 bases in the middle. This CDR3 reads CASSLGTGRDQPQHF. CDR3 coding DNA: TGTGCCAGCAGCTTAGGTACAGGACGGGATCAGCCCCAGCATTTT.

The sample holds a few counts of this clone. The chain employs TRBV12-5 and TRBJ2-7; tentative D call: TRBD2 (5 bases). The germline V and J ends were trimmed by 4 bases and 7 bases, with 14 bases remaining between them. Per the germline V gene, CDR1 is LGHNT and CDR2 is FRNRAP. The CDR3 totals 13 residues. For the CDR3, the DNA is TGTGCTAGTGGTTCGGCCAACAAGCGGGAGCAGTACGTC. Amino acid sequence: CASGSANKREQYV.

This chain uses TRBV29-1 with TRBJ2-1; TRBD2 matches at 9 bases. This CDR3 spans 21 amino acids. V was pared by 4 bases and J by 4 bases, with 26 bases of the junction left unmatched. The V gene's germline CDR1 is SQVTM and CDR2 ANQGSEA. The CDR3 region is CSVVLLALTSGLGSLYNEQFF. In nucleotides, the CDR3 is TGCAGCGTTGTATTACTTGCCCTTACTAGCGGGTTAGGGAGCCTTTACAATGAGCAGTTCTTC.

This clone was counted between two and nine times. V gene TRBV23-1 combines with J gene TRBJ2-1, with D maybe TRBD2 (6 bases). TRBV23-1 counts as an open reading frame of uncertain function. This CDR3 is 13 amino acids long. The V and J ends lost 0 bases and 10 bases respectively, with 10 bases between them. The CDR3 DNA reads as TGCGCCAGCAGTCAATCTCGGCGGGACGAGCAGTTCTTC. Its protein product is CASSQSRRDEQFF.

A few counts support this clone. The V and J genes are TRBV19 and TRBJ1-1; D gene ambiguous. Germline V gives CDR1 LNHDA, CDR2 SQIVND (reference sequence). The CDR3 spans 13 residues. Trimming took off 10 bases at V and 0 bases at J, with 12 bases between the two ends. The CDR3 nucleotides read TGTGCCACCCGACGGACTTTGAACACTGAAGCTTTCTTT. Its translation is CATRRTLNTEAFF.

The V and J genes are TRBV7-2 and TRBJ2-5; 8 bases line up with TRBD2. Germline V gene sequence: CDR1 SGHTA, CDR2 FQGNSA. Germline trimming cut 5 bases from V and 0 bases from J; bases unmatched to any gene: 8. The CDR3 spans 16 residues. The CDR3 coding sequence is TGTGCCAGCAGCAACCGACTAGCGCCTAACCAAGAGACCCAGTACTTC. Residues: CASSNRLAPNQETQYF.

The J gene is TRBJ2-1, the V gene TRBV29-1; tentative D call: TRBD2 (7 bases). Trimming removed 0 bases from V and 9 bases from J, with 18 bases in between. The germline V gene has CDR1 SQVTM and CDR2 ANQGSEA. This CDR3 comprises 15 residues. CDR3 nucleotide sequence: TGCAGCGTTGAAGATCGGGGGGCTGTCAGGGGTGAGCAGTTCTTC. It codes for CSVEDRGAVRGEQFF.

The rearrangement joins TRBV19 to TRBJ2-1, with a weak D call TRBD1 (6 bases). The CDR3 runs to 12 residues. The germline V gene encodes CDR1 LNHDA and CDR2 SQIVND (reference sequence). The V end lost 10 bases, the J end lost 4 bases, and 11 bases lay between the germline ends. The CDR3 DNA is TGTGCCACTGGAGACAGGTACAATGAGCAGTTCTTC. Residues: CATGDRYNEQFF.

This clone was detected a few times. This chain joins TRBV7-2 and TRBJ2-1, with 10 positions matching TRBD2. Trimming took 1 base from V and 5 from J; bases not matched to a gene: 5. The CDR3 contains 16 residues. The germline V gene has CDR1 SGHTA and CDR2 FQGNSA. CDR3 residues: CASSLVVLAGHNEQFF. The CDR3 DNA reads TGTGCCAGCAGCTTAGTCGTACTAGCGGGACACAATGAGCAGTTCTTC.

There are a few counts of this clone. Other DNA variants within this sample encode the same CDR3. This chain connects TRBV28 to TRBJ2-3; 9 bases line up with TRBD1. The CDR3 sequence is 14 residues long. Germline V CDR1 and CDR2: MDHEN, SYDVKM. V gave up 4 bases and J gave up 6 bases; unmatched junction bases: 5. CDR3: CASSSGQGTDTQYF. The CDR3 DNA sequence: TGTGCCAGCAGTTCCGGACAGGGGACGGATACGCAGTATTTT.

The genes are TRBV5-1 and TRBJ2-1; weak D call: TRBD2 (6 bases). The CDR3 loop spans 12 amino acids. Looked up from germline, CDR1 is SGHRS and CDR2 is YFSETQ. V was trimmed by 4 bases and J by 10 bases, leaving 12 bases between them. DNA for the CDR3: TGCGCCAGCAGCGTACGGGGAGGCGAGCAGTTCTTC. It specifies CASSVRGGEQFF.